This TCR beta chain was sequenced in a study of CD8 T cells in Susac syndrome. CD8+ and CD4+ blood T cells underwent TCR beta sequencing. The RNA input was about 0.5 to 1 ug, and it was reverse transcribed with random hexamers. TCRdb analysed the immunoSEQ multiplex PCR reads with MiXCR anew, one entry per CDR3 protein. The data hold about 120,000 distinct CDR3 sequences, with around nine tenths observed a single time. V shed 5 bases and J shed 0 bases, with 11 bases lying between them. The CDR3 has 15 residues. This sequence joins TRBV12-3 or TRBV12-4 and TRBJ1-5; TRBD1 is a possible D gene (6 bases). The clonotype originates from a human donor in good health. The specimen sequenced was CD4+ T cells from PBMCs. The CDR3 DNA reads TGTGCCAGCAGTACAGGGATTAATAGCAATCAGCCCCAGCATTTT. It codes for CASSTGINSNQPQHF.